This T cell receptor (beta chain) was documented in a study of T cells in Graves' hyperthyroidism and ophthalmopathy. This clonotype was detected many times. Antigen unknown. It was RNA transcripts that yielded the amplified TCR beta CDR3 regions. With the HTBI primer set, the TCR CDR3 went through a first round of RT-PCR. MiXCR, applied by TCRdb to the multiplex PCR reads, yields one record per CDR3 protein. Altogether approximately 560,000 distinct CDR3 sequences are present, more than 45% being singletons, with the ten largest covering roughly 8.2%. The CDR3 covers 13 residues. Trimming stripped 1 base from V and 5 bases from J, with 6 bases between. Germline CDR1 and CDR2: SGHTA and FQGNSA. Clinical symptoms, serum thyroxine and TRAb, thyroid ultrasound and orbital computed tomography were used for the diagnoses. Study conclusions and caveats: In the blood, most expanded thyroid clonotypes above 0.001 appeared as well. Ophthalmopathy was model-predicted a median roughly 6.5 months pre-onset.

Sequenced material: peripheral blood or thyroid tissue (not recorded which). The gene calls are TRBV7-2 and TRBJ1-5, with no clear D. The TCR originated in a woman between 18 and 29 years old with Graves' hyperthyroidism. CDR3 nucleotides: TGTGCCAGCAGCTTAGAACTTCATCAGCCCCAGCATTTT. Its translation: CASSLELHQPQHF.